This record covers a single TCR beta chain. Antigen unknown. Germline CDR1 and CDR2: MNHEY and SMNVEV (reference sequence). Trimming stripped 0 bases from V and 4 bases from J, with 13 bases between. The CDR3 spans 16 residues. Clones were read by immunoSEQ multiplex PCR, and TCRdb kept only the in-frame ones, dropping some. The data show around 26,000 clones, roughly three quarters seen once. The data were taken from a study of OX40 agonist ivuxolimab in advanced cancers. At the level of the study: Patients were treated with intravenous ivuxolimab, dosed at 0.01 to 10 mg/kg and infused every 2 weeks. Findings and limits, study-wide: The authors did not determine the antigen specificity of the expanded peripheral T cells.

This rearrangement joins TRBV27 to TRBJ2-1; a possible D gene is TRBD2 (6 bases). The receptor was isolated from an adult with an advanced solid tumor such as melanoma, head and neck, liver or kidney cancer. Material: CD4+ or CD8+ T cells sorted from blood, obtained in a trial of the OX40 agonist ivuxolimab. In DNA form, the CDR3 reads TGTGCCAGCAGTTTATCTAGCGGATCCATATACAATGAGCAGTTCTTC. It specifies CASSLSSGSIYNEQFF.